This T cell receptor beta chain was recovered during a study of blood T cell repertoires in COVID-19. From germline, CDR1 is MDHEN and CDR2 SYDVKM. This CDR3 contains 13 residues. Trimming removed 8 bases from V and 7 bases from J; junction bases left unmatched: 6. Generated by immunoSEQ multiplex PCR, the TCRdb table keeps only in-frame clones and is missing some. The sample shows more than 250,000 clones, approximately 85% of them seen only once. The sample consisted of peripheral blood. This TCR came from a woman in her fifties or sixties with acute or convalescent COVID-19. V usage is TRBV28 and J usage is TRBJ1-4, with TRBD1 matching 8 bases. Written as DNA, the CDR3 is TGTGCCAGCTACGACAGGGGAGGTGAAAAACTGTTTTTT. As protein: CASYDRGGEKLFF.